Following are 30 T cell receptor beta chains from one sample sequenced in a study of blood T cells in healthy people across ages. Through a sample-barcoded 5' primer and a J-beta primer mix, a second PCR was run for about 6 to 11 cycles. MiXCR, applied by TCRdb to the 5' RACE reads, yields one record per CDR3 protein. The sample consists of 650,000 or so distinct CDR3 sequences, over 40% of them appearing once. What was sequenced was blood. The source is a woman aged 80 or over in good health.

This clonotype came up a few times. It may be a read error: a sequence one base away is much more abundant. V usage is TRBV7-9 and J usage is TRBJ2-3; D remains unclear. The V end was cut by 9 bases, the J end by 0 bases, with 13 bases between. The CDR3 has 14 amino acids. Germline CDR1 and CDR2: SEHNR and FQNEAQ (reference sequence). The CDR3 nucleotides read TGTGCCAGGCAAATGGCCGGGAGCACAGATACGCAGTATTTT. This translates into CARQMAGSTDTQYF.

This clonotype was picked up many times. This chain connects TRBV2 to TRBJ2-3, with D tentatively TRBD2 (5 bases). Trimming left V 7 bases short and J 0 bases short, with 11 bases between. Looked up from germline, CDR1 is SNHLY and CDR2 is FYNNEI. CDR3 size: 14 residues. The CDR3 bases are TGTGCCAGCATGGTCGAGGGAAGCACAGATACGCAGTATTTT. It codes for CASMVEGSTDTQYF.

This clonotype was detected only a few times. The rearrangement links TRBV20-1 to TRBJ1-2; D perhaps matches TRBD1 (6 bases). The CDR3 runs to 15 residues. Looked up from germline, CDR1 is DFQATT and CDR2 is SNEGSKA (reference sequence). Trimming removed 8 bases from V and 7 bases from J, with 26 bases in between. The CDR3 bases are TGCAGTCCTGAAGGTACAGGGAATAAATGGCGTGGCTACACCTTC. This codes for CSPEGTGNKWRGYTF.

The CDR3: CSARPPGTPYGYTF. Written as DNA, the CDR3 is TGCAGTGCTAGACCCCCGGGCACACCCTATGGCTACACCTTC. The V gene is TRBV20-1, the J gene TRBJ1-2; D unclear. This CDR3 is built from 14 residues. V lost 2 bases and J lost 4, with 14 bases in between. Germline values: CDR1 DFQATT, CDR2 SNEGSKA (reference sequence).

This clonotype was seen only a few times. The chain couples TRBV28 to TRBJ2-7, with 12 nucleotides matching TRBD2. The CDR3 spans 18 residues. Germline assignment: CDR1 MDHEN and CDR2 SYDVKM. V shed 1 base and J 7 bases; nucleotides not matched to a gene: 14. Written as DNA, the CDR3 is TGTGCCAGCAGTTTATCCTATGGAACTAGCGGGAGGAGTAATGAGCAGTACTTC. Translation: CASSLSYGTSGRSNEQYF.

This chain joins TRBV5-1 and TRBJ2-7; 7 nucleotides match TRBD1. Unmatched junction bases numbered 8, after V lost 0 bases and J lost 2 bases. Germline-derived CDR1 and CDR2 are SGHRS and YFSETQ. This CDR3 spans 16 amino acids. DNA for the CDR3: TGCGCCAGCAGCTTGGCCTCTGGGACAGTGACCTACGAGCAGTACTTC. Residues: CASSLASGTVTYEQYF.

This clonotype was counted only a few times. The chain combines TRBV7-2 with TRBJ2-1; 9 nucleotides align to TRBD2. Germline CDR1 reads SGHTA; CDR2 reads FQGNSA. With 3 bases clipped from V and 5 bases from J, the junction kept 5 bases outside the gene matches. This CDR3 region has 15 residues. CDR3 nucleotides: TGTGCCAGCAGCTTGTCTCCTAGCGGGAACAATGAGCAGTTCTTC. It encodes CASSLSPSGNNEQFF. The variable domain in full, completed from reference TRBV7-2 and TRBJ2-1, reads GAGVSQSPSNKVTEKGKDVELRCDPISGHTALYWYRQSLGQGLEFLIYFQGNSAPDKSGLPSDRFSAERTGGSVSTLTIQRTQQEDSAVYLCASSLSPSGNNEQFFGPGTRLTVL.

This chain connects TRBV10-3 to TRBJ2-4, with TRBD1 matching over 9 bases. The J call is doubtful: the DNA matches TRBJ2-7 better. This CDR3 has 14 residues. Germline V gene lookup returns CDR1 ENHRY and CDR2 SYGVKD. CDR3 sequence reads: CAITAGTGSYEQYF. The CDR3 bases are TGTGCCATCACGGCCGGGACAGGGTCCTACGAGCAGTACTTC.

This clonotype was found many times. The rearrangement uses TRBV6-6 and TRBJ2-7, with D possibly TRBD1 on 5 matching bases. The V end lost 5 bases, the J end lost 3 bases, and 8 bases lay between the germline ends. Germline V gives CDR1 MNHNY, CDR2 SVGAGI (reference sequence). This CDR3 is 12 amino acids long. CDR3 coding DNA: TGTGCCAGCAGTGTGGACAACTACGAGCAGTACTTC. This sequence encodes CASSVDNYEQYF.

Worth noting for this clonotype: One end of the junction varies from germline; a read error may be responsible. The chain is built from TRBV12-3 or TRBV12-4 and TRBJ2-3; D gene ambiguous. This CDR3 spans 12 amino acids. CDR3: CASSTYADMQYF. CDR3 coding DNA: TGTGCCAGCAGTACCTACGCAGATATGCAGTATTTT.

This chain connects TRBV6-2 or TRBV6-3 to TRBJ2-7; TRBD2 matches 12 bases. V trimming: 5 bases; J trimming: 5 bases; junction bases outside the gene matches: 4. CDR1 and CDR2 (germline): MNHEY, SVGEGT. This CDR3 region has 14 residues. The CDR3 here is CASSRTSGINEQYF. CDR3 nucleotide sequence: TGTGCCAGCAGTCGGACTAGCGGGATCAACGAGCAGTACTTC.

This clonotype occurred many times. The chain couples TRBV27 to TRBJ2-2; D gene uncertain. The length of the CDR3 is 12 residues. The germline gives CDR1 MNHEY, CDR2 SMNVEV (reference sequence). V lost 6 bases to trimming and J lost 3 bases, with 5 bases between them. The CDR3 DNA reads TGTGCCAGCAGCTTACACACCGGGGAGCTGTTTTTT. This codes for CASSLHTGELFF.

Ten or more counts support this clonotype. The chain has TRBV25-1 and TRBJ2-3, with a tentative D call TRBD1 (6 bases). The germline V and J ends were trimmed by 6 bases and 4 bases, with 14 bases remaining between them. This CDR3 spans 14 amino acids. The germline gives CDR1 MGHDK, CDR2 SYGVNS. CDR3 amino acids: CASRSHRASDTQYF. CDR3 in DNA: TGTGCCAGCAGAAGCCACAGGGCATCAGATACGCAGTATTTT.

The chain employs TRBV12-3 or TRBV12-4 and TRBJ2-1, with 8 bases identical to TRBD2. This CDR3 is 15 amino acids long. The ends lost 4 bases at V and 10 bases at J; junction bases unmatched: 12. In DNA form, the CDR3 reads TGTGCCAGCAGTTCCCGCCGGGAGGGGTCGAGAGAGCAGTTCTTC. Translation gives CASSSRREGSREQFF.

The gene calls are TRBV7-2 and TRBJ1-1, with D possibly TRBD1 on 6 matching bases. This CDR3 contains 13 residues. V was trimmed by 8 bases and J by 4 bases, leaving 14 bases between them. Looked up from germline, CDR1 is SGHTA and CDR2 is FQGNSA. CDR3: CASLTGWGTEAFF. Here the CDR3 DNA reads TGTGCCAGCCTCACAGGGTGGGGCACTGAAGCTTTCTTT.

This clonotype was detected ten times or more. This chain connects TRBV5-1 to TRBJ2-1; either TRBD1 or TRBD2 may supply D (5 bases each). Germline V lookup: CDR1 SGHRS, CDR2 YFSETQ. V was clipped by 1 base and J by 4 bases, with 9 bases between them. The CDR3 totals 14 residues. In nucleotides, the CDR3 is TGCGCCAGCAGCTTGCGAGGGGCTTACAATGAGCAGTTCTTC. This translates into CASSLRGAYNEQFF.

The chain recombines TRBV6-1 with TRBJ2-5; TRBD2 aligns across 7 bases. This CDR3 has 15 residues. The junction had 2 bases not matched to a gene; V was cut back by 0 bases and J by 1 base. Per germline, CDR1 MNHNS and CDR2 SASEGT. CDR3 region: CASSEASGGQETQYF. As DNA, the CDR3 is TGTGCCAGCAGTGAAGCGTCGGGGGGCCAAGAGACCCAGTACTTC.

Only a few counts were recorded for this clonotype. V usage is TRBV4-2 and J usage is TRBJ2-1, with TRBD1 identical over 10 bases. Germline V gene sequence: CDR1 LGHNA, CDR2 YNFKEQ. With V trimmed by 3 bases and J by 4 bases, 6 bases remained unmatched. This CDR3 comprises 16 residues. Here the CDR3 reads CASSQQPGQGYNEQFF. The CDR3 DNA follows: TGTGCCAGCAGCCAGCAACCGGGACAGGGGTACAATGAGCAGTTCTTC.

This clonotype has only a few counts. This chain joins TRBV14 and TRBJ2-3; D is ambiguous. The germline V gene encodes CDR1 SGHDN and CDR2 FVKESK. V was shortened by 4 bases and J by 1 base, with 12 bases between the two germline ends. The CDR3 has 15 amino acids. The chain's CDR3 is CASSRRIGGTDTQYF. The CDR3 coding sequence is TGTGCCAGCAGCCGCCGTATAGGCGGCACAGATACGCAGTATTTT.

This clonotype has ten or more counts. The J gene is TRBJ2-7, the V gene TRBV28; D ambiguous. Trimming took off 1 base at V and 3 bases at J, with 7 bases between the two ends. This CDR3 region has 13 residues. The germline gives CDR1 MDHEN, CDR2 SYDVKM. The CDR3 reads CASSLSSIYEQYF. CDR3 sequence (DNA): TGTGCCAGCAGTTTATCCAGCATCTACGAGCAGTACTTC.

CDR3 DNA: TGCAGTGCTAGAATGATAGCGGCATACCTGGAGCAGTTCTTC. Its protein is CSARMIAAYLEQFF. V gene TRBV20-1 combines with J gene TRBJ2-1; D perhaps matches TRBD2 (6 bases). From germline, CDR1 is DFQATT and CDR2 SNEGSKA (reference sequence). The CDR3 is 14 amino acids. Trimming cost V 2 bases and J 10 bases, with 18 bases left between them.

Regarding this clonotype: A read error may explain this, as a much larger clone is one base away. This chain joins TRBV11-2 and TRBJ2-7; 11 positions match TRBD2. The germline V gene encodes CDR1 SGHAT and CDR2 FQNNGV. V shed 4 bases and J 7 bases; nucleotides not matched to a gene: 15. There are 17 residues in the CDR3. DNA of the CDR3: TGTGCCAGCAGCTCAAACCTAGTAGCGGGAGGGAACAATGAGCAGTACTTC. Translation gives CASSSNLVAGGNNEQYF.

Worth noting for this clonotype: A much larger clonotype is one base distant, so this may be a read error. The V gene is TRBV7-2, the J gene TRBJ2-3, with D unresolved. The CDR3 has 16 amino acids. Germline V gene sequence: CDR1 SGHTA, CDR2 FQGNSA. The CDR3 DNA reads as TGTGCCAACAGCTTAGTTGGCGGAACTTACACAGATACGCAGTATTTT. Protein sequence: CANSLVGGTYTDTQYF.

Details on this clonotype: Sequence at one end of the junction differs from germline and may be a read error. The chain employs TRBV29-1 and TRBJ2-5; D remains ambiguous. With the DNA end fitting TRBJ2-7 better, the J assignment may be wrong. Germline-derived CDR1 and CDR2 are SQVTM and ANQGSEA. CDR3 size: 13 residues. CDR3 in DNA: TGCAGCGGTGAAGACAAGACCCCCGGCGAGCAGTACTTC. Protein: CSGEDKTPGEQYF.

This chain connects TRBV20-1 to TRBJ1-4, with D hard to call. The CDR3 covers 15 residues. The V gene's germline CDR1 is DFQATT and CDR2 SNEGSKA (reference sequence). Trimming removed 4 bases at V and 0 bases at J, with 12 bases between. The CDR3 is CSAIGGDATNEKLFF. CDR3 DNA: TGCAGTGCTATCGGAGGAGATGCAACTAATGAAAAACTGTTTTTT.

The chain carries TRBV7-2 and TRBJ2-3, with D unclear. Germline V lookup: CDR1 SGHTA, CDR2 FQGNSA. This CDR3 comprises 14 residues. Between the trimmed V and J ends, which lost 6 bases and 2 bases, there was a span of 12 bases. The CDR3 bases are TGTGCCAGCAGACCGAGACAAGACACAGATACGCAGTATTTT. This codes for CASRPRQDTDTQYF. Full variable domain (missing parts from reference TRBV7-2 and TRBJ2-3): GAGVSQSPSNKVTEKGKDVELRCDPISGHTALYWYRQSLGQGLEFLIYFQGNSAPDKSGLPSDRFSAERTGGSVSTLTIQRTQQEDSAVYLCASRPRQDTDTQYFGPGTRLTVL.

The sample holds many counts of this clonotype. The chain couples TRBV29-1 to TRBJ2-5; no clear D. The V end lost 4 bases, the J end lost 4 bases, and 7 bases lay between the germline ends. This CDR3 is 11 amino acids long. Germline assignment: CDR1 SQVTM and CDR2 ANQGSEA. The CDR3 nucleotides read TGCAGCGTTGTTTTAGGAGAGACCCAGTACTTC. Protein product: CSVVLGETQYF.

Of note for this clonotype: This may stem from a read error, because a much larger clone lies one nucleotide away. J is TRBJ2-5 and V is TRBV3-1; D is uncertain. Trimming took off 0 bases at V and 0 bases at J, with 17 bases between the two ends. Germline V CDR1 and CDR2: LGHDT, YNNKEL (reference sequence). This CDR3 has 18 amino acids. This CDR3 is CASSQDPGLSGYQETQYF. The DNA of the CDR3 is TGTGCCAGCAGCCAAGATCCCGGCCTTAGTGGGTACCAAGAGACCCAGTACTTC.

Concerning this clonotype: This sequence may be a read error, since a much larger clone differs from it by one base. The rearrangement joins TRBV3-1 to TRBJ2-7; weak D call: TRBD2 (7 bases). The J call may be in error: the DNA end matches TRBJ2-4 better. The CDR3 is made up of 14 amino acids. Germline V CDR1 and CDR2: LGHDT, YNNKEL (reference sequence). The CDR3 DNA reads TGTGCCAGCAGCCAAGGGGGGGGCCGGAACATTCAGTACTTC. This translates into CASSQGGGRNIQYF.

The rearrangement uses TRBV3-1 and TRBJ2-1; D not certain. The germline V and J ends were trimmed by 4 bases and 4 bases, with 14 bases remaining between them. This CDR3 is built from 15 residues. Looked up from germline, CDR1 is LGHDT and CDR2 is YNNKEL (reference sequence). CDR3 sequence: CASSPLPRTYNEQFF. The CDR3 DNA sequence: TGTGCCAGCAGCCCCCTGCCCAGAACTTACAATGAGCAGTTCTTC.